Listed below are T cell receptor beta chains from one sample, sequenced in a study of shared clonotypes between healthy human individuals. Repertoires were generated with immunoSEQ multiplex PCR, while TCRdb's copy carries only in-frame clones and drops some. Found here are under 150,000 clones, around 73% of them singletons; the top ten hold around 25%. Material for sequencing was memory CD8+ T cells sorted from blood. These receptors were collected from a woman aged 30 to 39 in good health. The CDR3 runs from the conserved cysteine through the conserved F or W. A D gene is named only where the DNA matches it firmly. Not every row has a clone size; where given, it reads once, few, many or a size class.

J gene | D gene | clone size | V gene | CDR3 protein | CDR3 DNA
TRBJ2-1 | TRBD2 | many | TRBV10-1 | CASSEAPAGGYNEQFF | TGCGCCAGCAGTGAAGCCCCAGCGGGAGGGTACAATGAGCAGTTCTTC
TRBJ2-7 | TRBD1 | - | TRBV7-9 | CASSLGDRDLRRQYF | TGTGCCAGCAGCTTAGGGGACAGGGACTTACGTCGGCAGTACTTC
TRBJ2-1 | - | - | TRBV7-9 | CASSLDAHSYNEQFF | TGTGCCAGCAGCTTGGACGCACACTCCTACAATGAGCAGTTCTTC
TRBJ1-2 | - | once | TRBV6-6 | CASSLGTLSVYTF | TGTGCCAGCAGCCTCGGGACCCTAAGCGTCTACACCTTC
TRBJ2-3 | TRBD2 | few | TRBV11-2 | CASVASGSDTQYF | TGTGCCAGCGTAGCTAGCGGGAGTGATACGCAGTATTTT
TRBJ1-1 | - | - | TRBV5-5 | CASSRPGGRTEAFF | TGTGCCAGCAGCCGTCCTGGGGGTCGAACTGAAGCTTTCTTT
TRBJ2-3 | - | - | TRBV7-2 | CASSEYSRTDTQYF | TGTGCCAGCAGCGAATACTCCCGCACAGATACGCAGTATTTT
TRBJ1-2 | - | - | TRBV16 | CASSQSPEPLNYGYTF | TGTGCCAGCAGCCAATCGCCAGAACCCCTTAACTATGGCTACACCTTC
TRBJ2-1 | TRBD2 | - | TRBV10-3 | CAIRERGGYNEQFF | TGTGCCATCAGAGAGCGGGGAGGGTACAATGAGCAGTTCTTC
TRBJ2-3 | TRBD2 | - | TRBV7-8 | CASSPRPLTSDRNTDTQYF | TGTGCCAGCAGCCCCCGTCCCCTAACTAGCGATCGAAACACAGATACGCAGTATTTT
TRBJ1-2 | TRBD1 | - | TRBV29-1 | CSVAGTGGVGYTF | TGCAGCGTGGCCGGGACAGGGGGCGTTGGCTACACCTTC
TRBJ2-7 | - | - | TRBV9 | CASSVADSTAYEQYF | TGTGCCAGCAGCGTGGCTGACAGTACTGCCTACGAGCAGTACTTC
TRBJ1-2 | - | - | TRBV11-3 | CASSRGSGVDGYTF | TGTGCCAGCTCTCGGGGTTCGGGAGTGGATGGCTACACCTTC
TRBJ1-5 | TRBD1 | - | TRBV5-8 | CASSSLTGAPQHF | TGTGCCAGCAGTTCCTTAACAGGGGCCCCCCAGCATTTT
TRBJ2-1 | TRBD2 | - | TRBV2 | CASRKQLAAFNEQFF | TGTGCCAGCAGAAAACAACTAGCGGCGTTCAATGAGCAGTTCTTC
TRBJ1-4 | TRBD1 | - | TRBV7-8 | CASSDAQGANEKLFF | TGTGCCAGCAGCGACGCTCAGGGGGCTAATGAAAAACTGTTTTTT
TRBJ1-5 | - | - | TRBV6-4 | CASSDGESNQPQHF | TGTGCCAGCAGTGACGGGGAGAGCAATCAGCCCCAGCATTTT